This record concerns one TCR beta chain sequence. Its antigen is not identified. Alongside CTLA-4 blockade with ipilimumab, patients with chemo-refractory metastatic non-small-cell lung cancer received focal radiation. Repertoires were generated with immunoSEQ multiplex PCR, while TCRdb's copy carries only in-frame clones and drops some. The table lists 70,000 to 90,000 clones, less than 85% of them singletons. These data belong to a study of radiotherapy plus CTLA-4 blockade in lung cancer. Study-level findings and limits: How blood T cell clones changed early, along with interferon-beta, reportedly forecast response best. After radiotherapy and ipilimumab, tumor-derived clones expanded in peripheral blood.

CDR1 WSHSY and CDR2 SAAADI come from the germline V gene. V lost 4 bases, J lost 6 bases, and 9 bases stayed unmatched. The CDR3 covers 14 residues. The chain joins TRBV10-2 to TRBJ2-7; 7 bases are a match to TRBD2. The sample here was peripheral blood, taken from a patient treated with radiotherapy plus ipilimumab. This TCR derives from a human donor with non-small cell lung cancer who had stable disease on radiotherapy plus ipilimumab. CDR3 in DNA: TGCGCCAGCAGTGTTTCGGGGGGTGGGCGCGAGCAGTACTTC. Its protein is CASSVSGGGREQYF.